These 15 T cell receptor beta chains were sequenced from one sample in a study of control samples from healthy donors and cancer patients. Sequencing used immunoSEQ multiplex PCR; TCRdb keeps in-frame clones, though not all of them. The table lists 70,000 to 85,000 clones, roughly 84% of them singletons, with under 14% in the top ten. Sequencing was performed on PBMCs. The receptors were gathered from a man in his sixties with head and neck cancer.

This chain's CDR3 is CASSLTSGGLQWREQFF. For the CDR3, the DNA is TGTGCCAGCAGCTTGACTAGCGGAGGACTACAGTGGCGTGAGCAGTTCTTC. This rearrangement joins TRBV5-4 to TRBJ2-1, with 8 positions matching TRBD2. This CDR3 contains 17 residues. Trimming at V came to 1 base and at J to 9 bases, leaving 15 bases not matched to a gene. CDR1 is SGHNT, CDR2 YYREEE, per germline (reference sequence).

A few counts support this clone. The CDR3 nucleotides are TGTGCCACCGGGACGGGGAGGACCCAGTACTTC. It is translated as CATGTGRTQYF. The gene calls are TRBV24-1 and TRBJ2-5; D might be TRBD1 or TRBD2, each matching 5 bases. CDR3 size: 11 residues. Germline V lookup: CDR1 KGHDR, CDR2 SFDVKD. The V gene lost 9 bases and the J gene lost 7 bases, with 11 bases spanning the gap.

The J gene is TRBJ2-7, the V gene TRBV2; D might be TRBD1 (6 bases). CDR1 is SNHLY, CDR2 FYNNEI, per germline. The CDR3 contains 14 residues. The V end lost 6 bases, the J end lost 2 bases, and 14 bases lay between the germline ends. DNA of the CDR3: TGTGCCAGCAGCCTACAGGGTGATGCCTACGAGCAGTACTTC. Its protein is CASSLQGDAYEQYF.

This chain uses TRBV19 with TRBJ1-5; no clear D gene. CDR3 size: 18 residues. Trimming took 4 bases from V and 6 from J, leaving 25 bases between them. Germline values: CDR1 LNHDA, CDR2 SQIVND (reference sequence). The CDR3 sequence: CASSTPVGSSGWGQPQHF. The CDR3, as DNA: TGTGCCAGTAGTACCCCAGTCGGGTCCTCGGGGTGGGGTCAGCCCCAGCATTTT.

DNA of the CDR3: TGTGCCAGCAGTTTACGCAGGGAGGGCAATCAGCCCCAGCATTTT. As protein: CASSLRREGNQPQHF. The J gene is TRBJ1-5, the V gene TRBV28; D may be TRBD1 (5 bases). Germline assignment: CDR1 MDHEN and CDR2 SYDVKM. V gave up 2 bases and J gave up 2 bases, with 10 bases separating them. This CDR3 is 15 amino acids long.

V is TRBV18 and J is TRBJ1-4, with D maybe TRBD1 (5 bases). This CDR3 has 16 amino acids. Trimming took 2 bases from V and 2 from J, leaving 12 bases between them. Germline V gene data show CDR1 as KGHSH and CDR2 as LQKENI. CDR3 sequence (DNA): TGTGCCAGCTCACCATTTTCGGGGACTACTAATGAAAAACTGTTTTTT. This codes for CASSPFSGTTNEKLFF.

The chain uses TRBV6-2 or TRBV6-3 and TRBJ2-7; 10 positions agree with TRBD2. The length of the CDR3 is 16 residues. Germline CDR1 is MNHEY and CDR2 is SVGEGT. The ends lost 5 bases at V and 4 bases at J; junction bases unmatched: 11. This chain's CDR3 is CASSREPRTSGYEQYF. The CDR3 region has the DNA TGTGCCAGCAGTCGAGAACCCAGGACTAGCGGTTACGAGCAGTACTTC.

This chain joins TRBV6-6 and TRBJ1-3; D is perhaps TRBD1 (6 bases). The CDR3 totals 16 residues. Germline loops: CDR1 MNHNY, CDR2 SVGAGI (reference sequence). V dropped 2 bases and J dropped 2 bases, with 13 bases sitting between them. Here the CDR3 reads CASSYSGGRPGNTIYF. CDR3 in DNA: TGTGCCAGCAGTTACAGTGGGGGGCGGCCTGGAAACACCATATATTTT.

The J gene is TRBJ1-2, the V gene TRBV7-8; D is unclear. Germline CDR1 is SGHVS and CDR2 is FQNEAQ. The V gene lost 1 base and the J gene lost 4 bases, with 10 bases spanning the gap. CDR3 length: 14 residues. This CDR3 is CASSLDGELYGYTF. As DNA, the CDR3 is TGTGCCAGCAGCTTAGACGGGGAACTCTATGGCTACACCTTC.

In DNA form, the CDR3 reads TGTGCCAGCAGCTCCCCTTGGGGTTACAATGAGCAGTTCTTC. Translated, it gives CASSSPWGYNEQFF. This chain uses TRBV5-5 with TRBJ2-1; no reliable D call. This CDR3 spans 14 amino acids. The V end lost 3 bases, the J end lost 4 bases, and 11 bases lay between the germline ends. Germline V gives CDR1 SGHKS, CDR2 YYEKEE (reference sequence).

V gene TRBV4-1 combines with J gene TRBJ2-5, with D perhaps given as TRBD1 or TRBD2 (5 bases each). V gave up 0 bases and J gave up 5 bases, with 19 bases separating them. The V gene's germline CDR1 is MGHRA and CDR2 YSYEKL. This CDR3 comprises 17 residues. CDR3 in amino acids: CASSQDPPGAGAETQYF. The CDR3 DNA is TGCGCCAGCAGCCAAGATCCACCTGGAGCCGGGGCCGAGACCCAGTACTTC.

The rearrangement uses TRBV5-1 and TRBJ2-1; TRBD2 matches at 7 bases. After removal of 6 bases from V and 0 bases from J, the junction contained 9 bases not matched to a gene. This CDR3 has 16 residues. The germline V gene encodes CDR1 SGHRS and CDR2 YFSETQ. CDR3: CASKSRRESSYNEQFF. The CDR3, as DNA: TGCGCCAGCAAGAGTCGGCGGGAGAGCTCCTACAATGAGCAGTTCTTC.

The rearrangement links TRBV6-1 to TRBJ1-2; weak D call: TRBD1 (6 bases). The CDR3 is 15 residues long. Germline CDR1 is MNHNS and CDR2 is SASEGT. Trimming left V 0 bases short and J 6 bases short, with 14 bases between. The CDR3 region is CASSEAGGAWDGYTF. The CDR3 DNA reads TGTGCCAGCAGTGAAGCGGGGGGGGCATGGGATGGCTACACCTTC.

The chain carries TRBV6-6 and TRBJ1-2; D perhaps matches TRBD1 (6 bases). V was cut by 7 bases and J by 7 bases, with 16 bases left in between. Looked up from germline, CDR1 is MNHNY and CDR2 is SVGAGI (reference sequence). The CDR3 consists of 13 residues. Written as DNA, the CDR3 is TGTGCCAGCATCTCCAATGGACAGTCTGGCTACACCTTC. As protein: CASISNGQSGYTF.

This chain links TRBV7-2 with TRBJ1-1; the D gene is possibly TRBD1 (6 bases). This CDR3 is 15 amino acids long. The germline CDR1 and CDR2 sequences are SGHTA and FQGNSA. Trimming removed 4 bases at V and 7 bases at J, with 19 bases between. In nucleotides, the CDR3 is TGTGCCAGCAGCTACGTTGGGGGGGCAGGGCGTGAAGCTTTCTTT. It is translated as CASSYVGGAGREAFF. Filled out from reference TRBV7-2 and TRBJ1-1, the complete variable domain reads GAGVSQSPSNKVTEKGKDVELRCDPISGHTALYWYRQSLGQGLEFLIYFQGNSAPDKSGLPSDRFSAERTGGSVSTLTIQRTQQEDSAVYLCASSYVGGAGREAFFGQGTRLTVV.